The 6 T cell receptor beta chains below all came from one sample that was sequenced in a study of cytomegalovirus exposure and HLA in healthy donors. Primers included in the PCR were 60 Vbeta and 13 Jbeta primers. The assay was immunoSEQ multiplex PCR, and TCRdb's table has in-frame clones only and misses some. The sample lists over 150,000 clones, approximately 80% seen once, with roughly 4.2% in the top ten. The sequencing sample was made of PBMCs. These receptor sequences come from a woman aged 40 to 55 in good health and CMV-seronegative.

V gene TRBV5-8 combines with J gene TRBJ2-3; the D gene is possibly TRBD2 (6 bases). The germline V gene has CDR1 SGHTS and CDR2 YDEGEE. The V gene lost 0 bases and the J gene lost 5 bases, with 13 bases spanning the gap. This CDR3 contains 15 residues. The CDR3 nucleotides read TGTGCCAGCAGCTTGGAAGGGACTCTCCGAGATACGCAGTATTTT. Protein: CASSLEGTLRDTQYF.

The rearrangement uses TRBV6-1 and TRBJ2-2; 10 bases match TRBD2. The CDR3 loop spans 15 amino acids. From germline, CDR1 is MNHNS and CDR2 SASEGT. Trimming at V came to 2 bases and at J to 3 bases, leaving 0 bases not matched to a gene. CDR3 bases: TGTGCCAGCAGTGAACTAGCGGGAGACACCGGGGAGCTGTTTTTT. Translation gives CASSELAGDTGELFF.

The V and J genes are TRBV29-1 and TRBJ1-1; no clear D. Germline values: CDR1 SQVTM, CDR2 ANQGSEA. V was trimmed by 6 bases and J by 4 bases, leaving 18 bases between them. CDR3 length equals 14 residues. This chain's CDR3 is CSVRFDGVFTEAFF. The CDR3 region has the DNA TGCAGCGTCCGGTTTGACGGGGTGTTCACTGAAGCTTTCTTT.

V gene TRBV6-6 combines with J gene TRBJ2-3, with TRBD2 identical over 10 bases. Looked up from germline, CDR1 is MNHNY and CDR2 is SVGAGI (reference sequence). The CDR3 contains 15 residues. The junction had 5 bases not matched to a gene; V was cut back by 6 bases and J by 2 bases. The CDR3 DNA reads TGTGCCAGCAGATCCGGGACTAGCGCCACAGATACGCAGTATTTT. It specifies CASRSGTSATDTQYF.

This chain uses TRBV27 with TRBJ1-2; weak D call: TRBD1 (5 bases). V was cut by 6 bases and J by 8 bases, with 16 bases left in between. The germline V gene has CDR1 MNHEY and CDR2 SMNVEV (reference sequence). The CDR3 extends over 13 amino acids. The CDR3: CASSHGGLGGYTF. The CDR3 coding sequence is TGTGCCAGCAGCCACGGGGGATTGGGCGGCTACACCTTC.

This chain links TRBV5-4 with TRBJ1-1; 8 nucleotides match TRBD1. The CDR3 totals 15 residues. Germline V CDR1 and CDR2: SGHNT, YYREEE (reference sequence). V dropped 4 bases and J dropped 4; count of bases not matched to a gene: 9. The CDR3 here is CASSRPGQGGTEAFF. The CDR3 bases are TGTGCCAGCAGCCGCCCTGGACAGGGCGGCACTGAAGCTTTCTTT.